What follows are 21 T cell receptor beta chains derived from one specimen sequenced in a study of CD8 T cells in ankylosing spondylitis. TCRdb re-called the 5' RACE reads through MiXCR, storing one row per CDR3 protein. The sample has under 300,000 distinct CDR3 sequences, 9.5% to 12% seen once. The sample taken for sequencing was blood, either unsorted or a sorted T cell fraction (not recorded which). The receptors were sampled from a male donor with ankylosing spondylitis or in good health (not recorded which).

This clonotype was detected many times. The chain carries TRBV11-2 and TRBJ2-7; D might be TRBD2 (7 bases). Trimming shortened V by 9 bases and J by 2 bases, and 14 bases separated the two germline ends. The CDR3 is 13 amino acids. Per the germline V gene, CDR1 is SGHAT and CDR2 is FQNNGV. The CDR3, as DNA: TGTGCCAGTCTCGGGGGGCCAACCTACGAGCAGTACTTC. It encodes CASLGGPTYEQYF.

This clonotype was recorded at least ten times. The CDR3 DNA is TGCGCCAGCAGCTTGGTGATAGACCGCACAGATACGCAGTATTTT. Its translation is CASSLVIDRTDTQYF. The chain links TRBV5-1 to TRBJ2-3, with D hard to call. V gave up 0 bases and J gave up 1 base, with 9 bases separating them. CDR1 SGHRS and CDR2 YFSETQ come from the germline V gene. The CDR3 contains 15 residues. Variable domain in full (rest from reference TRBV5-1 and TRBJ2-3): KAGVTQTPRYLIKTRGQQVTLSCSPISGHRSVSWYQQTPGQGLQFLFEYFSETQRNKGNFPGRFSGRQFSNSRSEMNVSTLELGDSALYLCASSLVIDRTDTQYFGPGTRLTVL.

This clonotype came up a few times. This chain connects TRBV7-2 to TRBJ1-1, with D possibly matching TRBD1 (6 bases). The CDR3 is 15 amino acids. Looked up from germline, CDR1 is SGHTA and CDR2 is FQGNSA. Trimming removed 5 bases from V and 0 bases from J, with 13 bases in between. This chain's CDR3 is CASSAHGQLNTEAFF. Written as DNA, the CDR3 is TGTGCCAGCAGCGCACACGGACAGTTGAACACTGAAGCTTTCTTT.

This clonotype showed up many times. This chain uses TRBV5-6 with TRBJ2-3, with D perhaps given as TRBD1 or TRBD2 (5 bases each). The ends were cut back, 3 bases at V and 2 bases at J, with 7 bases in the middle. Germline-derived CDR1 and CDR2 are SGHDT and YYEEEE. There are 13 residues in the CDR3. The CDR3, as DNA: TGTGCCAGCAGCTGGGGGATCACAGATACGCAGTATTTT. It specifies CASSWGITDTQYF.

This clonotype has just a few counts. The chain recombines TRBV3-1 with TRBJ2-5, with D uncertain. The germline gives CDR1 LGHDT, CDR2 YNNKEL (reference sequence). The V end lost 0 bases, the J end lost 0 bases, and 5 bases lay between the germline ends. This CDR3 region has 14 residues. The CDR3 DNA reads TGTGCCAGCAGCCAAGATCGGGACCAAGAGACCCAGTACTTC. Residues: CASSQDRDQETQYF.

This clonotype has just a few counts. It may be a read error: a sequence one base away is much more abundant. J is TRBJ1-5 and V is TRBV2; the D is unclear. The V and J ends lost 5 bases and 4 bases respectively, with 9 bases between them. The CDR3 is 13 amino acids. The V gene's germline CDR1 is SNHLY and CDR2 FYNNEI. In nucleotides, the CDR3 is TGTGCCAGCAGTCCTAGCCGGAATCAGCCCCAGCATTTT. Translated, it gives CASSPSRNQPQHF. The full variable domain, its missing parts supplied by reference TRBV2 and TRBJ1-5, is EPEVTQTPSHQVTQMGQEVILRCVPISNHLYFYWYRQILGQKVEFLVSFYNNEISEKSEIFDDQFSVERPDGSNFTLKIRSTKLEDSAMYFCASSPSRNQPQHFGDGTRLSIL.

This clonotype was recorded many times. The CDR3 DNA reads as TGTGCCACCAGTGGGGGTTCTAACTATGGCTACACCTTC. It is translated as CATSGGSNYGYTF. The chain couples TRBV24-1 to TRBJ1-2; D gene ambiguous. The CDR3 spans 13 residues. Germline CDR1 and CDR2: KGHDR and SFDVKD. Deletions cut 5 bases from V and 0 bases from J, with 6 bases between.

This clonotype was detected a few times. The CDR3 DNA is TGTGCCAGCAGCTTCGGAGGGGCTGGAAATGAGCAGTTCTTC. This translates into CASSFGGAGNEQFF. The gene calls are TRBV7-9 and TRBJ2-1; D perhaps matches TRBD2 (6 bases). In germline, CDR1 is SEHNR, CDR2 FQNEAQ (reference sequence). The germline V and J ends were trimmed by 3 bases and 7 bases, with 13 bases remaining between them. The CDR3 has 14 amino acids.

This clonotype was observed at least ten times. J is TRBJ1-2 and V is TRBV6-5; D is unclear. Germline V gene data show CDR1 as MNHEY and CDR2 as SVGAGI. V lost 3 bases and J lost 0, with 8 bases in between. The length of the CDR3 is 14 residues. The CDR3 region is CASSYSGANYGYTF. CDR3 nucleotide sequence: TGTGCCAGCAGTTATTCCGGTGCTAACTATGGCTACACCTTC.

This clonotype was recorded at least ten times. This chain joins TRBV12-3 or TRBV12-4 and TRBJ2-1; 7 nucleotides agree with TRBD1. The CDR3 extends over 16 amino acids. Trimming removed 6 bases from V and 7 bases from J; junction bases left unmatched: 15. CDR3 sequence (DNA): TGTGCCAGCAGCCCAGGCCCTCCGACAGGGATTAATGAGCAGTTCTTC. Its translation: CASSPGPPTGINEQFF.

At least ten counts were recorded for this clonotype. The chain recombines TRBV5-1 with TRBJ1-2; D ambiguous. The length of the CDR3 is 13 residues. Between the trimmed V and J ends, which lost 0 bases and 2 bases, there was a span of 5 bases. The germline CDR1 and CDR2 sequences are SGHRS and YFSETQ. CDR3 sequence: CASSLDINYGYTF. The CDR3 DNA is TGCGCCAGCAGCTTGGATATCAACTATGGCTACACCTTC.

The chain has TRBV5-1 and TRBJ2-7; 7 bases line up with TRBD1. V lost 3 bases to trimming and J lost 2 bases; unmatched junction nucleotides: 5. CDR3 size: 14 residues. In germline, CDR1 is SGHRS, CDR2 YFSETQ. The CDR3 is CASSSGQSTYEQYF. In nucleotides, the CDR3 is TGCGCCAGCAGCTCGGGACAGTCTACCTACGAGCAGTACTTC.

This clonotype was detected many times. The chain uses TRBV3-1 and TRBJ2-5; 7 positions match TRBD1. Germline V gene sequence: CDR1 LGHDT, CDR2 YNNKEL (reference sequence). V dropped 2 bases and J dropped 5; count of bases not matched to a gene: 11. The CDR3 contains 16 residues. CDR3: CASSQIDRAPWETQYF. The CDR3 nucleotides are TGTGCCAGCAGCCAAATAGACAGGGCCCCGTGGGAGACCCAGTACTTC.

This clonotype showed up many times. This sequence joins TRBV20-1 and TRBJ2-1; D unclear. CDR1 and CDR2 (germline): DFQATT, SNEGSKA (reference sequence). V dropped 0 bases and J dropped 0 bases, with 6 bases sitting between them. This CDR3 comprises 14 residues. The CDR3 DNA follows: TGCAGTGCTAGAGATCCAAGCTCCTACAATGAGCAGTTCTTC. It codes for CSARDPSSYNEQFF.

The rearrangement joins TRBV5-1 to TRBJ2-4; D perhaps matches TRBD1 (5 bases). The CDR3 has 15 amino acids. Germline assignment: CDR1 SGHRS and CDR2 YFSETQ. V gave up 0 bases and J gave up 7 bases, with 14 bases separating them. CDR3 nucleotides: TGCGCCAGCAGCTTGGACGGACAAATCCCGAACATTCAGTACTTC. Translation: CASSLDGQIPNIQYF. Full variable domain (remainder filled in from reference TRBV5-1 and TRBJ2-4): KAGVTQTPRYLIKTRGQQVTLSCSPISGHRSVSWYQQTPGQGLQFLFEYFSETQRNKGNFPGRFSGRQFSNSRSEMNVSTLELGDSALYLCASSLDGQIPNIQYFGAGTRLSVL.

This clonotype has a count of ten or more. V and J are TRBV28 and TRBJ2-5, with no clear D. The CDR3 sequence is 17 residues long. V shed 5 bases and J shed 1 base, with 20 bases lying between them. Looked up from germline, CDR1 is MDHEN and CDR2 is SYDVKM. CDR3 sequence: CASSLRQARRSQETQYF. CDR3 coding DNA: TGTGCCAGCAGTCTTCGGCAAGCCAGGCGCAGCCAAGAGACCCAGTACTTC.

This clonotype showed up just a few times. In DNA, the CDR3 is TGTGCCAGCAGGACGACAGGGCGAGGTCAGCCCCAGCATTTT. Its protein product is CASRTTGRGQPQHF. The chain employs TRBV28 and TRBJ1-5, with 7 positions matching TRBD1. There are 14 residues in the CDR3. Germline CDR1 is MDHEN and CDR2 is SYDVKM. Losses at the gene ends were 6 bases for V and 6 bases for J; bases not matched to a gene: 8.

On this clonotype itself: One base away lies a much larger clone, so this may be a sequencing read error. This sequence joins TRBV7-2 and TRBJ1-4; no definite D call. Trimming left V 4 bases short and J 6 bases short, with 21 bases between. The CDR3 spans 17 residues. Germline V gene lookup returns CDR1 SGHTA and CDR2 FQGNSA. DNA of the CDR3: TGTGCCAGCAGCTCCAATACGAGGAGAGAGTCCCATGAAAAACTGTTTTTT. It specifies CASSSNTRRESHEKLFF.

The sample holds many counts of this clonotype. The V gene is TRBV5-1, the J gene TRBJ2-1, with TRBD2 identical over 13 bases. The CDR3 has 15 residues. Germline V lookup: CDR1 SGHRS, CDR2 YFSETQ. Trimming at V came to 4 bases and at J to 9 bases, leaving 7 bases not matched to a gene. The CDR3 coding sequence is TGCGCCAGCAGCACCACTAGCGGGAGGGCAAGTGAGCAGTTCTTC. Amino acids: CASSTTSGRASEQFF. The variable domain in full, completed from reference TRBV5-1 and TRBJ2-1, reads KAGVTQTPRYLIKTRGQQVTLSCSPISGHRSVSWYQQTPGQGLQFLFEYFSETQRNKGNFPGRFSGRQFSNSRSEMNVSTLELGDSALYLCASSTTSGRASEQFFGPGTRLTVL.

This chain links TRBV4-1 with TRBJ1-4; D remains unclear. The CDR3 extends over 13 amino acids. The V gene's germline CDR1 is MGHRA and CDR2 YSYEKL. V was trimmed by 0 bases and J by 8 bases, leaving 7 bases between them. CDR3 coding DNA: TGCGCCAGCAGCCAAGAGGAGGGAGAAAAACTGTTTTTT. Its translation is CASSQEEGEKLFF.

The rearrangement links TRBV20-1 to TRBJ2-4; 12 nucleotides agree with TRBD2. The CDR3 sequence is 15 residues long. Germline V gene sequence: CDR1 DFQATT, CDR2 SNEGSKA (reference sequence). The trim removed 6 bases at V and 7 bases at J, leaving 10 bases unmatched. CDR3 coding DNA: TGCAGTGCCTCTAGCGGGGGGGCCCGATCCAACATTCAGTACTTC. This encodes CSASSGGARSNIQYF.